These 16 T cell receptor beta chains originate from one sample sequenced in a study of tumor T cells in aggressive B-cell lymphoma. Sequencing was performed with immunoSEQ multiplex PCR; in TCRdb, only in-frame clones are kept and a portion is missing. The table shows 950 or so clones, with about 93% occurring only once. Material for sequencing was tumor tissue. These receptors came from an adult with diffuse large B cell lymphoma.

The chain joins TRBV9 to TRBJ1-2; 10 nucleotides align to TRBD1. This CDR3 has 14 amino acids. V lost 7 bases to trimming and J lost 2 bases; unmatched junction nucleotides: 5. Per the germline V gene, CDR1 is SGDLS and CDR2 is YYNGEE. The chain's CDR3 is CASFGTGVNYGYTF. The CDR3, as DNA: TGTGCCAGCTTTGGGACAGGGGTAAACTATGGCTACACCTTC.

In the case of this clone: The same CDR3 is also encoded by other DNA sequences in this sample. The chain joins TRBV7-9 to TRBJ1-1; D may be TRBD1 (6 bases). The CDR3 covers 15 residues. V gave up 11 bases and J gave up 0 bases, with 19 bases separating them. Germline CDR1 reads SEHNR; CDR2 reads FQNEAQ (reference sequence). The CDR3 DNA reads TGTGCCGGCTCAAGAGGGGGAAATATGAACACTGAAGCTTTCTTT. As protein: CAGSRGGNMNTEAFF.

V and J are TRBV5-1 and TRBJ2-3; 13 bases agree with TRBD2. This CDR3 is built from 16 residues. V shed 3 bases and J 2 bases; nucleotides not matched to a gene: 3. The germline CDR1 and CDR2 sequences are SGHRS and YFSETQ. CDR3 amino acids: CASSSGLAGNTDTQYF. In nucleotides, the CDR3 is TGCGCCAGCAGCTCGGGACTAGCGGGGAACACAGATACGCAGTATTTT.

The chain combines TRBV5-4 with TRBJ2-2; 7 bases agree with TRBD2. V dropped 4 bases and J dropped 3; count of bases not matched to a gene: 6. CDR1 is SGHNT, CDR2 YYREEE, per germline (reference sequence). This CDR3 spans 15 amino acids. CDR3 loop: CASSPGSGYTGELFF. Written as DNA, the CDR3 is TGTGCCAGCAGCCCGGGTAGCGGGTACACCGGGGAGCTGTTTTTT. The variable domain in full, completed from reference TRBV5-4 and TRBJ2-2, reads ETGVTQSPTHLIKTRGQQVTLRCSSQSGHNTVSWYQQALGQGPQFIFQYYREEENGRGNFPPRFSGLQFPNYSSELNVNALELDDSALYLCASSPGSGYTGELFFGEGSRLTVL.

The CDR3 DNA follows: TGCGCCAGCAGCCTTGAGGGCACGAACACTGAAGCTTTCTTT. Protein product: CASSLEGTNTEAFF. The chain has TRBV4-1 and TRBJ1-1, with D unresolved. The germline V gene encodes CDR1 MGHRA and CDR2 YSYEKL. The CDR3 has 14 residues. V was cut by 4 bases and J by 1 base, with 10 bases left in between.

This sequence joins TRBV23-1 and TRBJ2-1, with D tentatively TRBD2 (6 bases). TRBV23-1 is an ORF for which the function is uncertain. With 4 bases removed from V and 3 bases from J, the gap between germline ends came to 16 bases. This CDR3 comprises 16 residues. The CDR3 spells CASSPLKDYRYNEQFF. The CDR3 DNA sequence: TGCGCCAGCAGTCCCCTTAAGGACTACCGCTACAATGAGCAGTTCTTC.

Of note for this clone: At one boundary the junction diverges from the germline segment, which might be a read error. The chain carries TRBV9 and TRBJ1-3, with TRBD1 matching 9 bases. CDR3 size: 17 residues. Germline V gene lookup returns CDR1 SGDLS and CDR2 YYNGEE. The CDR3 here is CASSERGTGPSENTIYF. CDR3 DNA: TGTGCCAGCAGCGAGAGAGGGACAGGGCCCTCTGAAAACACCATATATTTT.

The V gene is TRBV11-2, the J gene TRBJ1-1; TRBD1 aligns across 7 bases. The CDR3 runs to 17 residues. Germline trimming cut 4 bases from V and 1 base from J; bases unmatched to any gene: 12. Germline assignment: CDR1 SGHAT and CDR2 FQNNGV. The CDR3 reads CASSSNGPTGENTEAFF. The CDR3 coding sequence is TGTGCCAGCAGCTCGAACGGACCCACAGGGGAGAACACTGAAGCTTTCTTT.

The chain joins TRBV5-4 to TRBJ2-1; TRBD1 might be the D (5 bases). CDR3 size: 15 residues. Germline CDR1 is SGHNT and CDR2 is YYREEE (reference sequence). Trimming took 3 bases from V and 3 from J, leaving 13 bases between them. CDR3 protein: CASSSPRQGYNEQFF. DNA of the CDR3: TGTGCCAGCAGCTCCCCGCGGCAGGGCTACAATGAGCAGTTCTTC.

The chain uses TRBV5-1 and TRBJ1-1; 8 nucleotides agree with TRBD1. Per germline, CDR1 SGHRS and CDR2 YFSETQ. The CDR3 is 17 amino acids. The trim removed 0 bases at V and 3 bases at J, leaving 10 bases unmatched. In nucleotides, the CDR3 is TGCGCCAGCAGCTTGGGGACAGGGATCGGCGGCGACACTGAAGCTTTCTTT. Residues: CASSLGTGIGGDTEAFF.

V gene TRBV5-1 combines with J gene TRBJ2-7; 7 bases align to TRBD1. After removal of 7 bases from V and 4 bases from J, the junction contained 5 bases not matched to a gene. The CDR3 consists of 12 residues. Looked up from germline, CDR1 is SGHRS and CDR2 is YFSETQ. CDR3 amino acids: CASGTEPYEQYF. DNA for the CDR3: TGCGCCAGCGGGACAGAACCTTACGAGCAGTACTTC.

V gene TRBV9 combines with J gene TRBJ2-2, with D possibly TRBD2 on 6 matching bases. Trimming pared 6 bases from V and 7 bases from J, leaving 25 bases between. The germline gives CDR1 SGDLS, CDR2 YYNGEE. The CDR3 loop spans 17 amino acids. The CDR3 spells CASNSRPGRGIGGELFF. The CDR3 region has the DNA TGTGCCAGCAACTCCCGACCGGGACGGGGGATTGGCGGGGAGCTGTTTTTT.

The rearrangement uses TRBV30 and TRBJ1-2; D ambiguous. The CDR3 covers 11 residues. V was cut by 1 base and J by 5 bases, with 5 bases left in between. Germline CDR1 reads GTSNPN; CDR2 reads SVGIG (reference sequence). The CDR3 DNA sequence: TGTGCCTGGAGTGAACTGTATGGCTACACCTTC. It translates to CAWSELYGYTF.

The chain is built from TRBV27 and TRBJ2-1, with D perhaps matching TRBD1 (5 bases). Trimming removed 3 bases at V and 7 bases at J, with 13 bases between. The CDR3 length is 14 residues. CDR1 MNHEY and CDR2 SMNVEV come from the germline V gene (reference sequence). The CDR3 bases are TGTGCCAGCAGTTTGCAGGGTATAGGGAATGAGCAGTTCTTC. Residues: CASSLQGIGNEQFF.

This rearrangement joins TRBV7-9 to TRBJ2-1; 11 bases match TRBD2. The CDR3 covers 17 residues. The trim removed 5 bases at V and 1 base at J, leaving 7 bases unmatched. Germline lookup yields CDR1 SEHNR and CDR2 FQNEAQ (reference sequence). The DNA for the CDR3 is TGTGCCAGCAGCCAAGAATGGACTAGCGGGTCCTACAATGAGCAGTTCTTC. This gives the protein CASSQEWTSGSYNEQFF.

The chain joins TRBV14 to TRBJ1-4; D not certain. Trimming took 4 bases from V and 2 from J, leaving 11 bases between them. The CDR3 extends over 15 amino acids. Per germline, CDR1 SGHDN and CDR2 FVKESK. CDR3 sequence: CASSLSGITNEKLFF. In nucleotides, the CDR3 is TGTGCCAGCAGCCTGTCGGGGATCACTAATGAAAAACTGTTTTTT.